The 27 T cell receptor beta chains below all came from one sample that was sequenced in a study of T cell responses to AZD1222 COVID-19 vaccine. TCRdb's table, derived via immunoSEQ multiplex PCR, lists solely in-frame clones and lacks some. The table lists approximately 140,000 clones, roughly 90% of them singletons. The sequences come from peripheral blood, collected 28 days after the second AZD1222 dose. The receptor set was obtained from an adult who received the AZD1222 COVID-19 vaccine.

This clone was seen just once. The chain has TRBV18 and TRBJ1-4; D may be TRBD1 (6 bases). From germline, CDR1 is KGHSH and CDR2 LQKENI. This CDR3 is built from 16 residues. V was pared by 6 bases and J by 4 bases, with 18 bases between. The CDR3 DNA reads as TGTGCCAGCTCTCCCGGACAGCCGGCAGTTAATGAAAAACTGTTTTTT. Its translation: CASSPGQPAVNEKLFF.

The V call is TRBV18, the J call TRBJ2-1, with unresolved D. V lost 2 bases to trimming and J lost 7 bases, with 18 bases between them. CDR1 is KGHSH, CDR2 LQKENI, per germline. The CDR3 has 16 amino acids. The CDR3 sequence: CASSPRPLDLLNEQFF. The CDR3 DNA reads as TGTGCCAGCTCACCAAGGCCCCTAGACCTTTTAAATGAGCAGTTCTTC.

The chain couples TRBV7-2 to TRBJ2-3, with 15 bases that match TRBD2. The CDR3 sequence is 20 residues long. In germline, CDR1 is SGHTA, CDR2 FQGNSA. J was trimmed by 4 bases and V by 0 bases; bases with no gene match: 11. The CDR3 DNA is TGTGCCAGCAGCTTAGCCTGGACTAGCGGGGGGGCAGTTTTGGCAGATACGCAGTATTTT. Amino acids: CASSLAWTSGGAVLADTQYF.

The rearrangement links TRBV30 to TRBJ2-7; D possibly corresponds to TRBD1 (5 bases). There are 13 residues in the CDR3. The V gene's germline CDR1 is GTSNPN and CDR2 SVGIG (reference sequence). V was clipped by 2 bases and J by 5 bases, with 13 bases between them. The CDR3 coding sequence is TGTGCCTGGAGTCGGCAGGGTGCCGACGAGCAGTACTTC. This sequence encodes CAWSRQGADEQYF.

In nucleotides, the CDR3 is TGTGCCAGCAGCCAAGGGACTAGCGGGAGAATGCAGTATTTT. Residues: CASSQGTSGRMQYF. The V call is TRBV14, the J call TRBJ2-3, with TRBD2 matching 13 bases. The CDR3 is made up of 14 amino acids. Losses at the gene ends were 1 base for V and 11 bases for J; bases not matched to a gene: 3. Germline CDR1 SGHDN, CDR2 FVKESK.

The J gene is TRBJ2-7, the V gene TRBV7-9; tentatively, D is TRBD2 (5 bases). V lost 3 bases and J 5 bases, leaving 14 bases between the germline ends. Germline loops: CDR1 SEHNR, CDR2 FQNEAQ (reference sequence). The CDR3 length is 14 residues. The CDR3 region has the DNA TGTGCCAGCAGCTTTACGGACTCACACGACGAGCAGTACTTC. Protein: CASSFTDSHDEQYF.

The chain carries TRBV14 and TRBJ2-7; TRBD2 agrees at 11 bases. Germline CDR1 reads SGHDN; CDR2 reads FVKESK. CDR3 length: 15 residues. The trim removed 3 bases at V and 3 bases at J, leaving 4 bases unmatched. This CDR3 reads CASSQLAGGIYEQYF. DNA of the CDR3: TGTGCCAGCAGCCAGTTAGCGGGGGGGATCTACGAGCAGTACTTC.

In this sample, this clone turned up a few times. This chain uses TRBV7-3 with TRBJ1-2; D is possibly TRBD1 (5 bases). From germline, CDR1 is SGHTA and CDR2 FQGTGA. CDR3 size: 14 residues. V gave up 1 base and J gave up 4 bases, with 10 bases separating them. The CDR3 sequence is CASSLNGAGYGYTF. The CDR3 coding sequence is TGTGCCAGCAGCTTAAACGGGGCGGGCTATGGCTACACCTTC.

A remark on this clone: This same CDR3 is encoded by further DNA sequences in the sample. This rearrangement joins TRBV7-3 to TRBJ2-2; D gene ambiguous. The germline CDR1 and CDR2 sequences are SGHTA and FQGTGA. The CDR3 runs 12 residues. Trimming cost V 3 bases and J 4 bases, with 3 bases left between them. CDR3 nucleotide sequence: TGTGCCAGCAGCTTTAGCACCGGGGAGCTGTTTTTT. It encodes CASSFSTGELFF.

The chain combines TRBV27 with TRBJ2-1; tentatively, D is TRBD2 (6 bases). The germline V and J ends were trimmed by 4 bases and 9 bases, with 19 bases remaining between them. The CDR3 has 15 residues. CDR1 is MNHEY, CDR2 SMNVEV, per germline (reference sequence). Written as DNA, the CDR3 is TGTGCCAGCAGTTATGAGGGCGGGGCTAGGAGTGAGCAGTTCTTC. Translation gives CASSYEGGARSEQFF.

This clone is a singleton in its sample. The CDR3 DNA sequence: TGTGCCAGCAGTTACTCTGAGGCAGGGCAGAACACCGGGGAGCTGTTTTTT. Translation gives CASSYSEAGQNTGELFF. The genes are TRBV6-2 or TRBV6-3 and TRBJ2-2, with a possible D match to TRBD1 (5 bases). V gave up 0 bases and J gave up 1 base, with 12 bases separating them. This CDR3 has 17 residues. Germline V gives CDR1 MNHEY, CDR2 SVGEGT.

The gene calls are TRBV3-1 (or the pseudogene TRBV3-2) and TRBJ2-1; D is unclear. Germline CDR1 and CDR2: LGHDT and YNNKEL (reference sequence). The CDR3 loop spans 12 amino acids. V lost 1 base and J lost 9, with 7 bases in between. This chain's CDR3 is CASSQGVTEQFF. The CDR3, as DNA: TGTGCCAGCAGCCAAGGGGTAACTGAGCAGTTCTTC.

The J gene is TRBJ2-5, the V gene TRBV11-3, with TRBD2 matching 11 bases. CDR3 length: 17 residues. Trimming removed 3 bases from V and 6 bases from J; junction bases left unmatched: 12. CDR1 is SGHNT and CDR2 is YENEEA in the germline V gene. The CDR3 DNA follows: TGTGCCAGCAGCTTCTCGATGGGTAGCGGGGGGGGACAGACCCAGTACTTC. Translated, it gives CASSFSMGSGGGQTQYF. The full variable domain, its missing parts supplied by reference TRBV11-3 and TRBJ2-5, is EAGVVQSPRYKIIEKKQPVAFWCNPISGHNTLYWYLQNLGQGPELLIRYENEEAVDDSQLPKDRFSAERLKGVDSTLKIQPAELGDSAVYLCASSFSMGSGGGQTQYFGPGTRLLVL.

The chain links TRBV7-2 to TRBJ2-7, with D perhaps matching TRBD1 or TRBD2 (5 bases each). Trimming stripped 0 bases from V and 6 bases from J, with 15 bases between. Germline V gives CDR1 SGHTA, CDR2 FQGNSA. The CDR3 spans 15 residues. CDR3 coding DNA: TGTGCCAGCAGCTTAGCTAGGGACCTCTGGGGCGAGCAGTACTTC. This sequence encodes CASSLARDLWGEQYF.

The chain employs TRBV12-3 or TRBV12-4 and TRBJ1-1; D uncertain. The CDR3 extends over 12 amino acids. The V end was cut by 6 bases, the J end by 4 bases, with 9 bases between. The CDR3 here is CASRGSSTEAFF. In DNA form, the CDR3 reads TGTGCCAGCAGGGGGAGTAGCACTGAAGCTTTCTTT.

V usage is TRBV3-1 (or the pseudogene TRBV3-2) and J usage is TRBJ2-7; tentative D call: TRBD2 (6 bases). The CDR3 is 20 residues long. The V end lost 1 base, the J end lost 0 bases, and 25 bases lay between the germline ends. Germline assignment: CDR1 LGHDT and CDR2 YNNKEL (reference sequence). As DNA, the CDR3 is TGTGCCAGCAGCCAAGGGCACGAAGATGGGGCGGGGCTACGCTCCTACGAGCAGTACTTC. This gives the protein CASSQGHEDGAGLRSYEQYF.

This sequence joins TRBV7-2 and TRBJ1-2, with D possibly matching TRBD1 (5 bases). There are 13 residues in the CDR3. Germline values: CDR1 SGHTA, CDR2 FQGNSA. Trimming took 2 bases from V and 4 from J, leaving 8 bases between them. The CDR3 region has the DNA TGTGCCAGCAGCTTAAGTGGGGCCTATGGCTACACCTTC. It translates to CASSLSGAYGYTF.

The rearrangement joins TRBV6-5 to TRBJ2-1; possible D gene TRBD2, 5 bases. The CDR3 has 16 residues. Germline loops: CDR1 MNHEY, CDR2 SVGAGI. V was clipped by 0 bases and J by 2 bases, with 11 bases between them. CDR3 nucleotide sequence: TGTGCCAGCAGTTACTCGTGGACTGGACCCTACAATGAGCAGTTCTTC. Translation: CASSYSWTGPYNEQFF.

The V gene is TRBV7-8, the J gene TRBJ2-7, with 8 nucleotides matching TRBD1. V gave up 3 bases and J gave up 3 bases; unmatched junction bases: 7. The CDR3 consists of 15 residues. CDR1 SGHVS and CDR2 FQNEAQ come from the germline V gene. Here the CDR3 reads CASSLGQVRNYEQYF. In nucleotides, the CDR3 is TGTGCCAGCAGCTTGGGACAGGTGCGGAACTACGAGCAGTACTTC.

The chain uses TRBV7-9 and TRBJ1-2; 10 bases match TRBD1. V gave up 4 bases and J gave up 8 bases; unmatched junction bases: 4. Germline V gene lookup returns CDR1 SEHNR and CDR2 FQNEAQ (reference sequence). The CDR3 has 13 residues. The DNA of the CDR3 is TGTGCCAGCAGCTGGACAGGGGGGCTGGGCTACACCTTC. Encoded protein: CASSWTGGLGYTF.

The V call is TRBV18, the J call TRBJ1-1, with D perhaps matching TRBD1 (5 bases). CDR3 length: 12 amino acids. Germline values: CDR1 KGHSH, CDR2 LQKENI. The V gene lost 8 bases and the J gene lost 4 bases, with 11 bases spanning the gap. The CDR3 nucleotides read TGTGCCAGCCAGGAGGGGCTCACTGAAGCTTTCTTT. Protein sequence: CASQEGLTEAFF. The full variable domain, completed using reference TRBV18 and TRBJ1-1, is NAGVMQNPRHLVRRRGQEARLRCSPMKGHSHVYWYRQLPEEGLKFMVYLQKENIIDESGMPKERFSAEFPKEGPSILRIQQVVRGDSAAYFCASQEGLTEAFFGQGTRLTVV.

This clone was observed once. The V and J genes are TRBV13 and TRBJ1-5, with D maybe TRBD1 (5 bases). The CDR3 is 14 residues long. Trimming took 2 bases from V and 4 from J, leaving 9 bases between them. CDR1 PRHDT and CDR2 FYEKMQ come from the germline V gene (reference sequence). The CDR3 reads CASSLRQGNQPQHF. The CDR3, as DNA: TGTGCCAGCAGCTTACGGCAGGGTAATCAGCCCCAGCATTTT.

The V and J genes are TRBV9 and TRBJ1-2; 9 bases are a match to TRBD1. This CDR3 has 16 residues. Germline trimming cut 1 base from V and 2 bases from J; bases unmatched to any gene: 6. The V gene's germline CDR1 is SGDLS and CDR2 YYNGEE. The chain's CDR3 is CASSVTDRGANYGYTF. CDR3 sequence (DNA): TGTGCCAGCAGCGTAACGGACAGGGGTGCGAACTATGGCTACACCTTC.

J is TRBJ2-7 and V is TRBV6-5; 11 positions match TRBD1. Looked up from germline, CDR1 is MNHEY and CDR2 is SVGAGI. The trim removed 9 bases at V and 4 bases at J, leaving 5 bases unmatched. CDR3 length equals 13 residues. The CDR3 DNA is TGTGCCAGTACCGGGACAGGGGGTTACGAGCAGTACTTC. It translates to CASTGTGGYEQYF.

The V call is TRBV5-6, the J call TRBJ2-5, with D perhaps TRBD2 (6 bases). The CDR3 length is 15 residues. The V gene's germline CDR1 is SGHDT and CDR2 YYEEEE. Trimming removed 4 bases from V and 1 base from J, with 14 bases in between. The CDR3 is CASSLPGEVQETQYF. The CDR3 DNA is TGTGCCAGCAGCCTTCCGGGGGAGGTCCAAGAGACCCAGTACTTC.

This chain links TRBV27 with TRBJ2-7; 7 bases line up with TRBD1. With V trimmed by 5 bases and J by 0 bases, 4 bases remained unmatched. The CDR3 extends over 14 amino acids. CDR1 and CDR2 (germline): MNHEY, SMNVEV (reference sequence). The CDR3 DNA sequence: TGTGCCAGCAGTCACCGACAGGGCTCCTACGAGCAGTACTTC. It is translated as CASSHRQGSYEQYF.

The V and J genes are TRBV10-3 and TRBJ2-1, with 7 bases fitting TRBD2. Germline trimming cut 10 bases from V and 8 bases from J; bases unmatched to any gene: 11. The V gene's germline CDR1 is ENHRY and CDR2 SYGVKD. This CDR3 region has 13 residues. CDR3 sequence: CATGLEPEDEQFF. The CDR3 nucleotides read TGTGCCACAGGACTAGAACCCGAGGATGAGCAGTTCTTC.